Shown below are 6 T cell receptor beta chains from a single sample sequenced in a study of blood T cell repertoires in COVID-19. The data were produced by immunoSEQ multiplex PCR, yet TCRdb's version contains in-frame clones alone and is incomplete. The table has some 490,000 clones, more than 85% seen once; the top ten hold roughly 8%. The sample comprised PBMCs or T cells enriched from blood (not recorded which). Receptors originate from a woman aged 55-75 years who had recovered from COVID-19.

The chain uses TRBV5-4 and TRBJ1-6, with 8 bases fitting TRBD1. Germline trimming cut 0 bases from V and 8 bases from J; bases unmatched to any gene: 10. Germline V gives CDR1 SGHNT, CDR2 YYREEE (reference sequence). The CDR3 runs to 17 residues. This CDR3 is CASSLAEGRGRDSPLHF. In DNA, the CDR3 is TGTGCCAGCAGCTTGGCTGAGGGCAGGGGGCGAGATTCACCCCTCCACTTT.

The CDR3 protein is CASSLGSGRDTEAFF. CDR3 sequence (DNA): TGTGCCAGCAGCTTGGGATCAGGTCGAGACACTGAAGCTTTCTTT. The chain uses TRBV5-4 and TRBJ1-1; D unclear. CDR3 length equals 15 residues. Germline CDR1 reads SGHNT; CDR2 reads YYREEE (reference sequence). V was cut by 0 bases and J by 3 bases, with 12 bases left in between.

The chain has TRBV7-9 and TRBJ2-2; 8 bases match TRBD2. Looked up from germline, CDR1 is SEHNR and CDR2 is FQNEAQ (reference sequence). Trimming took 1 base from V and 6 from J; bases not matched to a gene: 4. This CDR3 has 15 residues. CDR3 DNA: TGTGCCAGCAGCTTAGATGGACTAGCTGCCGGGGAGCTGTTTTTT. Translated, it gives CASSLDGLAAGELFF.

The rearrangement joins TRBV19 to TRBJ1-6; TRBD1 is a possible D gene (5 bases). This CDR3 is 15 amino acids long. Germline CDR1 and CDR2: LNHDA and SQIVND (reference sequence). With 11 bases removed from V and 0 bases from J, the gap between germline ends came to 14 bases. This CDR3 reads CAGRDSSSYNSPLHF. In DNA, the CDR3 is TGTGCCGGCCGGGACTCAAGCTCCTATAATTCACCCCTCCACTTT.

The V call is TRBV23-1, the J call TRBJ1-2; no definite D call. TRBV23-1 is an ORF; its function is uncertain. This CDR3 spans 12 amino acids. V lost 0 bases and J 11 bases, leaving 10 bases between the germline ends. The CDR3 is CASSQSSRAYTF. The CDR3 DNA sequence: TGCGCCAGCAGTCAATCGTCACGAGCTTACACCTTC.

The CDR3 reads CASRDSTGGSGYTF. The CDR3 DNA reads as TGTGCCAGCAGAGATTCTACAGGGGGAAGTGGCTACACCTTC. The chain couples TRBV5-6 to TRBJ1-2; TRBD1 matches 8 bases. CDR3 length: 14 residues. Germline V gives CDR1 SGHDT, CDR2 YYEEEE. The trim removed 5 bases at V and 7 bases at J, leaving 10 bases unmatched.